This TCR beta chain derives from a study of blood T cell repertoires in COVID-19 (TCRdb year 2020). In the study overall: Samples covering the acute and convalescent phases of COVID-19 were provided by collaborators in the United States, Italy and Spain. The prospective study material was composed of cDNA or gDNA derived from T cells, B-cell-depleted T cells, or PBMCs. Deeply sampled blood TCRbeta repertoires from subjects exposed to, actively infected with, or recovered from COVID-19 were included in the dataset. The repertoires were released in a freely available public database intended as a resource for research on the immune response to SARS-CoV-2. The samples were drawn from two sources: the first 160 participants of the ongoing ImmuneRACE study, and 1,000 to 1,500 subjects contributed by 6 global collaborators. A de-identified subject ID, COVID-19 status, age in years and sex were almost always included in the sample metadata. HLA class I and class II types, where available, came from metadata supplied by the sample provider rather than from assay-based typing. Points the paper makes about the study in general: Clinical and demographic metadata were provided uncurated, with the amount varying by source and participant.

Concerning this clone: Its binding antigen is unknown. No much larger clonotype is one base removed from it; base qualities were not supplied.

TCRbeta CDR3 regions were amplified from genomic DNA by means of the immunoSEQ Assay, a bias-controlled multiplex PCR. On the study's bioinformatics: Within the assay, amplification of reference gene primers was used to estimate how many nucleated cells each sample contained. To quantify the absolute abundance of each unique TCRbeta CDR3 rearrangement, sequence reads were collapsed and filtered. For each sample, productive Simpson clonality was calculated by taking the square root of Simpson's diversity index across productive rearrangements. As stored in TCRdb, this immuneACCESS dataset retains in-frame rearrangements with V and J assigned. A fraction of the clones does not appear; measured against another copy, unresolved V genes explain less than half of the discrepancy, and the remainder lacks a known reason. V, J and clone size were drawn from that table, and D and trimming were deduced from the DNA. Across this sample there are roughly 260,000 clones, with approximately 86% seen only once. The top ten constitute under 5.5% of the sample.

Each collaborating institution followed its own protocols to collect whole blood in K2EDTA tubes. Collaborator samples were shipped for TCRbeta analysis as frozen whole blood, isolated PBMCs, or DNA extracted from either sample type. The CDR3, from cysteine to phenylalanine, totals 15 residues. CDR3 DNA only is kept here, 45 bases in frame from base 1. The CDR1 and CDR2 encoded by the germline V gene are MNHEY and SVGAGI. Trimming accounts for 6 bases at V and 0 bases at J, while the number of junction bases matched to no gene is 4. The clonotype comes from an elderly woman with active or convalescent COVID-19. The sequenced sample was peripheral blood. This chain is built from TRBV6-5 and TRBJ2-7, with 11 middle bases fitting TRBD1. The CDR3 protein sequence reads: CASRRDRGSSYEQYF. The nucleotides are TGTGCCAGCAGGAGGGACAGGGGGAGCTCCTACGAGCAGTACTTC.